The clone carrying this TCR beta chain was recorded a few times. The antigen is undetermined. The data stem from a study of T-cell memory formation after mild COVID-19. Study background: TCR clusters were largely donor specific.

Points from the study as a whole: Contracting clones from day 15 to 85 had balanced CD4/CD8; later expanders favoured CD4+.

The CDR3 has 15 amino acids. The V gene end was trimmed by 4 bases and the J gene end by 6 bases; junction bases not matched to a gene: 11. Germline loops: CDR1 SGHRS, CDR2 YFSETQ. Using its own MiXCR run on the 5' RACE reads, TCRdb lists one record per CDR3 protein. Among under 150,000 distinct CDR3 sequences listed, about 15% were seen once. J is TRBJ1-2 and V is TRBV5-1, with 8 nucleotides matching TRBD1. The sequenced sample was PBMCs or a T cell subset sorted from them (not recorded which). The receptor was isolated from an adult woman who had mild COVID-19 (a few samples of this study predate the infection). Cell type and time point are not known. The CDR3 nucleotides read TGCGCCAGCAGCCAGACGGGACAGGCGAGAGATGGCTACACCTTC. It codes for CASSQTGQARDGYTF.